This T cell receptor beta chain stems from a study of cytomegalovirus exposure and HLA in healthy donors. Comment on this clone: Its antigen is unknown.

The germline CDR1 and CDR2 sequences are PRHDT and FYEKMQ (reference sequence). J was trimmed by 1 base and V by 4 bases; bases with no gene match: 15. The CDR3 loop spans 19 amino acids. General study results and limits: Usually a TCR sequence was rare, but some public TCRs were found in many donors. Overall, approximately 150 TCR beta chains were annotated as cytomegalovirus-associated.

Produced via immunoSEQ multiplex PCR; TCRdb's table is partial and in-frame only. The sample lists hundreds of thousands of clones, 86% seen once, with roughly 0.82% in the top ten. The chain combines TRBV13 with TRBJ2-3, with 9 bases matching TRBD1. The clonotype was recovered from a woman aged 18-30 years in good health and CMV-seronegative. The sample comprised PBMCs. DNA for the CDR3: TGTGCCAGCAGCTCAACCGAGTCCGGGACAGGGACCGGCACAGATACGCAGTATTTT. It yields the protein CASSSTESGTGTGTDTQYF.